This TCR beta chain was captured by sequencing in a study of blood T cell repertoires in COVID-19. Overall study: Nucleic acid was either cDNA or gDNA, and it came from T cells, B-cell-depleted T cells, or PBMCs.

Clones were read by immunoSEQ multiplex PCR, and TCRdb kept only the in-frame ones, dropping some. The sample contains just over 95,000 clones, just over 90% of which appear only once. The sequence was collected from a man aged 50-59 years with acute or convalescent COVID-19. The sequenced sample was peripheral blood.

CDR3 region: CASKLPGQVNEQFF. Here the CDR3 DNA reads TGCGCCAGCAAACTCCCGGGACAGGTAAATGAGCAGTTCTTC. The chain recombines TRBV10-2 with TRBJ2-1, with 8 bases identical to TRBD1. CDR1 is WSHSY, CDR2 SAAADI, per germline. Trimming took 7 bases from V and 7 from J; bases not matched to a gene: 9. CDR3 length: 14 amino acids.